There are a few counts of the clone carrying this T cell receptor (beta chain). The antigen remains unidentified. The data are from a study of response to subunit inactivated influenza vaccine. General study findings and limits: Researchers suggested that each seasonal influenza vaccination recruits few new T cells.

Using its own MiXCR run on the RT-PCR reads, TCRdb lists one record per CDR3 protein. The table has around 530,000 distinct CDR3 sequences, approximately 12% seen once. Germline CDR1 and CDR2: DFQATT and SNEGSKA (reference sequence). Trimming took 0 bases from V and 0 from J, leaving 12 bases between them. This CDR3 is 16 amino acids long. V usage is TRBV20-1 and J usage is TRBJ2-4; no clear D. Sequenced here: PBMCs from blood, sampled on the day of vaccination. This TCR was recovered from a man aged 50 to 60 who received an inactivated influenza vaccine. As DNA, the CDR3 is TGCAGTGCTAGAGAGGGAAGGAGTCTAGCCAAAAACATTCAGTACTTC. It specifies CSAREGRSLAKNIQYF.